The TCR beta chain under discussion was sequenced for a study of shared clonotypes between healthy human individuals (dated by TCRdb to 2018 to 2021). For the study in its entirety: A couple of women and a few men aged 18 to 49 years were included in the cohort. For each donor, CD4 naive and CD4 memory were each run on three plates, CD8 naive on two plates, and CD8 memory on one plate. Blood TCR repertoires of roughly 5 healthy adults were deeply sequenced to estimate repertoire size and the extent of clonotype sharing between individuals. Different laboratories and diverse techniques were used to prepare libraries and sequence TCR repertoires, to increase sequencing depth and limit assay-specific biases. Leukapheresis yielded between about 0.94 and 9.5 billion PBMCs per donor.

Using the deep immunoSEQ assay, multiplex PCR amplified TCR CDR3 regions from genomic DNA. For each cell subset, the extracted genomic DNA was distributed evenly across all wells of several immunoSEQ 96-well plates, and each plate served as one replicate. For sorted subsets, around 0.2 ug of genomic DNA, equivalent to around 31,000 T cell genomes, went into each replicate PCR. Purified libraries were quantified with a Qubit 3.0 fluorometer, sized on a Bioanalyzer 2100, and re-quantified with the KAPA Library Quantification kit. Every immunoSEQ 96-well plate was sequenced on a dedicated single-read 150-cycle Illumina NextSeq 550 flow cell. On the authors' methods: Because the immunoSEQ output held only junctional sequences and lacked quality scores, the filtering could not match the filtering applied to full-length reads. To assign V/J genes and CDR3, sequences were annotated using PyIR, a Python wrapper for IgBLAST v1.9, with IMGT germline references. Reads were filtered out if the reads had weak V/J assignments (E-value above 1e-6), no CDR3, stop codons, out-of-frame junctions, or ambiguous translated residues. V3J clonotypes were defined as sequences sharing the same inferred V gene, J gene, and CDR3 amino acid sequence. Percentage overlap between repertoires was calculated by dividing the number of shared unique clonotypes by the size of the smaller repertoire. Repertoire richness was assessed with RTK rarefaction, the Chao1 estimator, and Recon v2.1 estimates of unobserved clonotypes. For all TCRbeta clonotypes obtained by the gDNA method from a few donors, generation probabilities were computed with OLGA. TCRdb obtained this table from immuneACCESS and retained in-frame rearrangements with V and J assigned. These tables miss some clones; where compared with another copy, unresolved V genes account for less than half of the shortfall, and the remainder is unexplained. That table gives V, J and clone size, and the DNA gave D and trimming. The sample yields 1,500,000 or so clones; approximately 96% were counted once. Clones ranked in the top ten supply approximately 1.2% of the sample.

What the authors observed across the whole study: Even with the large sequencing depth, rarefaction of the sorted-subset datasets indicated that sequencing was incomplete. Naive subsets generally had larger estimated clonotype richness than memory subsets did. Sampling was restricted to blood, and TCR repertoires in tissues likely differ from the TCR repertoires found in blood. Pairwise subsampling led to the expectation that sequencing depth would affect the degree of clonotype sharing among donors. About 5% of naive CD4, 3.5% of naive CD8, approximately 2% of memory CD4, and more than 0.35% of memory CD8 clonotypes were shared across a few donors. Compared with non-shared clonotypes, clonotypes shared by all four sorted-subset donors had higher generation probabilities. The small number of donors limited the genetic and exposure-history diversity represented.

Healthy HIV-negative adults with no recently reported acute infections or vaccinations were included as donors. All donors were Caucasian adults living in Nashville, Tennessee, USA. CD4+ T cells were enriched by magnetic negative selection, after which naive cells were positively selected on CD45RA and the negative fraction was taken as the memory subset. Blood was obtained by leukapheresis, after which PBMCs were separated by Ficoll-Histopaque density gradient centrifugation and cryopreserved in liquid nitrogen vapor phase. Analytical flow cytometry was used to check the purity and quantity of each magnetically sorted T cell population. Genomic DNA was isolated from each sorted fraction and quantified by UV absorbance on a Nanodrop 2000c. As for this clone: Its antigen is still unknown. Nothing much larger sits one base from this clone, and base qualities are not available.

This receptor was obtained from a man aged 30 to 39 in good health. Sequencing was carried out using naive CD4+ T cells sorted from blood. Sample cell subset or site, as interpreted from the label and publication: CD45RA+ positively selected.

The CDR3 protein sequence reads: CASSQDILRENAFF. The DNA is as follows: TGTGCCAGCAGCCAAGATATCCTGCGGGAGAATGCTTTCTTT. In this chain, TRBV14 is recombined with TRBJ1-1; the D gene remains uncertain. In the germline V gene, CDR1 corresponds to SGHDN and CDR2 to FVKESK. A distance of 16 bases separates the germline ends of V and J, which lose 0 bases and 11 bases respectively. Its CDR3 holds 14 amino acids, cysteine through phenylalanine. Kept here is only the CDR3 DNA, which spans 42 bases and is read in frame from base 1. Reference TRBV14 and TRBJ1-1 proteins supply the regions before and after the CDR3; the full variable domain is: EAGVTQFPSHSVIEKGQTVTLRCDPISGHDNLYWYRRVMGKEIKFLLHFVKESKQDESGMPNNRFLAERTGGTYSTLKVQPAELEDSGVYFCASSQDILRENAFFGQGTRLTVV.